This TCR beta chain derives from a study of shared T cell receptors in the human thymus. Produced via immunoSEQ multiplex PCR; TCRdb's table is partial and in-frame only. Among hundreds of thousands of clones listed, around 87% were seen once. This clone has only one observation. The length of the CDR3 is 13 residues. CDR1 is MNHNS and CDR2 is SASEGT in the germline V gene. Trimming took 11 bases from V and 7 from J; bases not matched to a gene: 10. This sample also belongs to another study, concerning human thymus T cells. As that report states: From resections taken during corrective heart surgery, the thymus tissue was obtained. Apparent bias marked the V and J gene usage of thymic and blood repertoires. Related reports documented highly overlapping thymic repertoires among unrelated individuals.

Sample: thymocytes. The V and J genes are TRBV6-1 and TRBJ1-4; TRBD1 agrees at 7 bases. This TCR was sampled from a boy younger than two with a congenital heart defect. The CDR3, as DNA: TGTGCCTCACGAGGGGGCAGGGGTGAAAAACTGTTTTTT. Its translation is CASRGGRGEKLFF.